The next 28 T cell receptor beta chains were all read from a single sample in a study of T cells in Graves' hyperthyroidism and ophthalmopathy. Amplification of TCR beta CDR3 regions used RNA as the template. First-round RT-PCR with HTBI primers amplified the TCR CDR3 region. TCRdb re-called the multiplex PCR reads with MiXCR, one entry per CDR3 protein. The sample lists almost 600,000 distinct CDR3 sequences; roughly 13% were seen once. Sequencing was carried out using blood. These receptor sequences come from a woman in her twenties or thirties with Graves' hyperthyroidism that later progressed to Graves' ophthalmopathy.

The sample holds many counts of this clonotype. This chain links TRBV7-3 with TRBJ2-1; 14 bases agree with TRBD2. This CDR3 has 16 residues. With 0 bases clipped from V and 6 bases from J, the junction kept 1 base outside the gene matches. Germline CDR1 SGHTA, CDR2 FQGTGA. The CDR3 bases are TGTGCCAGCAGCTTAACGACTAGCGGGAGGGCCAATGAGCAGTTCTTC. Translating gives CASSLTTSGRANEQFF.

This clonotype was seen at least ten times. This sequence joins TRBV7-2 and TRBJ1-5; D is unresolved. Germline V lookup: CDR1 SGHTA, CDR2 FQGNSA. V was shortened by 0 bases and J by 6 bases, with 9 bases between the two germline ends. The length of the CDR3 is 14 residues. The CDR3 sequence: CASSLAVDAQPQHF. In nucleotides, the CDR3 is TGTGCCAGCAGCTTAGCTGTAGACGCTCAGCCCCAGCATTTT.

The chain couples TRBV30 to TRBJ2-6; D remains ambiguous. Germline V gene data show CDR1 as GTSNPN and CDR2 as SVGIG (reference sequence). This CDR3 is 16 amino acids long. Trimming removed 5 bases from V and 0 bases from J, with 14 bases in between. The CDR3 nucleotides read TGTGCCTGGTATGGGCAGAATCCCTCTGGGGCCAACGTCCTGACTTTC. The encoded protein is CAWYGQNPSGANVLTF. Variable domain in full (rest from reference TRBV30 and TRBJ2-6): SQTIHQWPATLVQPVGSPLSLECTVEGTSNPNLYWYRQAAGRGLQLLFYSVGIGQISSEVPQNLSASRPQDRQFILSSKKLLLSDSGFYLCAWYGQNPSGANVLTFGAGSRLTVL.

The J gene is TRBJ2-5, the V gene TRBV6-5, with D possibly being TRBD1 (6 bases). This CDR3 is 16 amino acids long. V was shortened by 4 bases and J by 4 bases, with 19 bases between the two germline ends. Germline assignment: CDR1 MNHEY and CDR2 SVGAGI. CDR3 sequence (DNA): TGTGCCAGCAGTTCCTTGGGGGCAACAGGGACAGAGACCCAGTACTTC. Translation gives CASSSLGATGTETQYF.

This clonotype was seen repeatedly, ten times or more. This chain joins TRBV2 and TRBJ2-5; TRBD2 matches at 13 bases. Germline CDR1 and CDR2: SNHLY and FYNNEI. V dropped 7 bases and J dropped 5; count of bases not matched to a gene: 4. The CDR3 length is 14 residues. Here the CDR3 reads CASTRTSGSETQYF. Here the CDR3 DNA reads TGTGCCAGCACCCGGACTAGCGGGAGTGAGACCCAGTACTTC.

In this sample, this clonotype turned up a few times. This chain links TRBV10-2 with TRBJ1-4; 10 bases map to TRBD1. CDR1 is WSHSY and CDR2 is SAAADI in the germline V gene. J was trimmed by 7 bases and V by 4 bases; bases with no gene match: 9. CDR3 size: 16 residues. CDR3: CASSAGDRGWGEKLFF. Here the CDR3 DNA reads TGCGCCAGCAGTGCCGGGGACAGGGGCTGGGGTGAAAAACTGTTTTTT.

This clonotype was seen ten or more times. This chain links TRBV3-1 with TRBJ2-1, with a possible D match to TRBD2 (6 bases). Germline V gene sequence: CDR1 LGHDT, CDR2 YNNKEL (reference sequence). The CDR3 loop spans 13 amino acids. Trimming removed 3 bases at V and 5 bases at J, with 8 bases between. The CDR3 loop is CASSQRDHNEQFF. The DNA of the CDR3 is TGTGCCAGCAGCCAGCGGGACCACAATGAGCAGTTCTTC.

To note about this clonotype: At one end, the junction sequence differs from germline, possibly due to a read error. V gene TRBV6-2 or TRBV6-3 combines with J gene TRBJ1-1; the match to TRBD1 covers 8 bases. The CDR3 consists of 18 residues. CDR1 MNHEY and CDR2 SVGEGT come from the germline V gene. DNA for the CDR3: TGTGCCAGCGGTTACCCCCTCCCCAGGACAGGGATTGACACTGAAGCTTTCTTT. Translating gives CASGYPLPRTGIDTEAFF.

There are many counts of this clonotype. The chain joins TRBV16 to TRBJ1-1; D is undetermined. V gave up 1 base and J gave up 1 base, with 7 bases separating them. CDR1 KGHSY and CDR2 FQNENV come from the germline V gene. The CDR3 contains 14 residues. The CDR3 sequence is CASSQFLANTEAFF. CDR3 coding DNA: TGTGCCAGCAGCCAATTTCTGGCGAACACTGAAGCTTTCTTT.

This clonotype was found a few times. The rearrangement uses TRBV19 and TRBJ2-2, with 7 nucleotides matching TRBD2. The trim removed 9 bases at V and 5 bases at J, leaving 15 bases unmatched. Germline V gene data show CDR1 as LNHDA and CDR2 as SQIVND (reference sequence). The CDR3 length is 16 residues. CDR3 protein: CASEGGRGGLTGELFF. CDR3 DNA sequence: TGTGCCAGCGAGGGAGGGAGGGGAGGGTTAACCGGGGAGCTGTTTTTT.

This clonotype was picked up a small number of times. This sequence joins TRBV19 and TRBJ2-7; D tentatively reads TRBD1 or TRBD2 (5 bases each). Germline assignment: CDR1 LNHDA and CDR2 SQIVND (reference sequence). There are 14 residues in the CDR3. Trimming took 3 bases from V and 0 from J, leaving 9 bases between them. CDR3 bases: TGTGCCAGTAGTATGGGGGAGAGCTCCTACGAGCAGTACTTC. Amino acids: CASSMGESSYEQYF.

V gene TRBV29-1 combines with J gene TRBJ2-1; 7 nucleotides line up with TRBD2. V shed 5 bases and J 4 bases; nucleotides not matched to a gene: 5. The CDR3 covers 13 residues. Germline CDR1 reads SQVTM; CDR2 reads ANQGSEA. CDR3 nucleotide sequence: TGCAGCGTTCGACTAGCAGCTTACAATGAGCAGTTCTTC. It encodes CSVRLAAYNEQFF.

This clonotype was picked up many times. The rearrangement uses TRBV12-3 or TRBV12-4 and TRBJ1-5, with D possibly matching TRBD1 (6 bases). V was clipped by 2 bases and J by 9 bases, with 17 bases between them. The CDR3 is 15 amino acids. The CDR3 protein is CASSLKRGSFSPQHF. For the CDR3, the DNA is TGTGCCAGCAGTTTAAAGAGGGGGTCCTTCTCGCCCCAGCATTTT.

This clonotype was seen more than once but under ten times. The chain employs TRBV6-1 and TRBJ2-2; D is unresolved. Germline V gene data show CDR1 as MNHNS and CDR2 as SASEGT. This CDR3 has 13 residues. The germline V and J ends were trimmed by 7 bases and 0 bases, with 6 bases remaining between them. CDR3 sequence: CASTTPNTGELFF. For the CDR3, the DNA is TGTGCCAGCACCACCCCGAACACCGGGGAGCTGTTTTTT.

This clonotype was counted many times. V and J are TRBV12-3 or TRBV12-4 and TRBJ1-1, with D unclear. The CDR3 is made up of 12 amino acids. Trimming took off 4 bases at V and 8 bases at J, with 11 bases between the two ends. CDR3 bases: TGTGCCAGCAGTTCCATTTACAGCGAAGCTTTCTTT. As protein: CASSSIYSEAFF.

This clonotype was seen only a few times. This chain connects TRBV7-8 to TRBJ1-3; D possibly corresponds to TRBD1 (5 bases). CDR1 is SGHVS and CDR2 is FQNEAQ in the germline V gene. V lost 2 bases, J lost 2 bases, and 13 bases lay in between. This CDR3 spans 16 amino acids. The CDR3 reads CASSLLGAGTGNTIYF. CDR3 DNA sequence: TGTGCCAGCAGCTTATTAGGGGCCGGGACTGGAAACACCATATATTTT.

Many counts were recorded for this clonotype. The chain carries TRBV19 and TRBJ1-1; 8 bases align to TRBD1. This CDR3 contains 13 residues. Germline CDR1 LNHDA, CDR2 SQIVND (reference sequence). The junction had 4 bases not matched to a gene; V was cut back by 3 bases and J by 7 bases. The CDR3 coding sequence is TGTGCCAGTAGTATCGGACAGGGTGGTGAAGCTTTCTTT. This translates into CASSIGQGGEAFF.

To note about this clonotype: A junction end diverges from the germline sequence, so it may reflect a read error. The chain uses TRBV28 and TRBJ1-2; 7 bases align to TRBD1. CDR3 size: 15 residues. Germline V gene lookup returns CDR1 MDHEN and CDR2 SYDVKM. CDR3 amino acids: CASSLGTGVGYGYAF. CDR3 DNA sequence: TGTGCCAGCAGTCTCGGAACAGGGGTCGGGTATGGCTACGCCTTC.

The CDR3 here is CASSPRTGPNEQYF. The CDR3 coding sequence is TGTGCCAGCAGCCCACGGACAGGGCCCAACGAGCAGTACTTC. This sequence joins TRBV11-2 and TRBJ2-7; 8 bases align to TRBD1. There are 14 residues in the CDR3. Germline V lookup: CDR1 SGHAT, CDR2 FQNNGV. V dropped 5 bases and J dropped 5; count of bases not matched to a gene: 8.

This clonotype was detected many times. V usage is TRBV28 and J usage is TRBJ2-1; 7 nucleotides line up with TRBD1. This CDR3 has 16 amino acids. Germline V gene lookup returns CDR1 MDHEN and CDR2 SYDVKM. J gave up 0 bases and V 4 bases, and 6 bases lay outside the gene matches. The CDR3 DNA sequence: TGTGCCAGCAGTTCTTCCGGGACAGACTCCTACAATGAGCAGTTCTTC. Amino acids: CASSSSGTDSYNEQFF.

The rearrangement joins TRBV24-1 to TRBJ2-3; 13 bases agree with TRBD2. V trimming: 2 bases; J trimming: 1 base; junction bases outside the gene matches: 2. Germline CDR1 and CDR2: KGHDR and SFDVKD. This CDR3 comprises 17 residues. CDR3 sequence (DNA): TGTGCCACCAGTGATTCGGGACTAGCGGGGCGCACAGATACGCAGTATTTT. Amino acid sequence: CATSDSGLAGRTDTQYF.

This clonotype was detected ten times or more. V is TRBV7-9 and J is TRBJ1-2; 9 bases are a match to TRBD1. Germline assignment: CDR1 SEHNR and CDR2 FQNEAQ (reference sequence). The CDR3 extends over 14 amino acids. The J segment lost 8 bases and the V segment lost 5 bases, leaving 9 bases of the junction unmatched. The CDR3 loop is CASSTHRGPGGYTF. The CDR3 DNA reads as TGTGCCAGCAGCACACACAGGGGGCCAGGCGGCTACACCTTC.

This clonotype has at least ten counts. The CDR3 is CASSFTSGSYNEQFF. The CDR3 DNA is TGTGCCAGCAGTTTTACTAGCGGGTCCTACAATGAGCAGTTCTTC. This chain links TRBV7-8 with TRBJ2-1; 9 bases agree with TRBD2. This CDR3 is built from 15 residues. CDR1 is SGHVS, CDR2 FQNEAQ, per germline. With V trimmed by 6 bases and J by 1 base, 4 bases remained unmatched.

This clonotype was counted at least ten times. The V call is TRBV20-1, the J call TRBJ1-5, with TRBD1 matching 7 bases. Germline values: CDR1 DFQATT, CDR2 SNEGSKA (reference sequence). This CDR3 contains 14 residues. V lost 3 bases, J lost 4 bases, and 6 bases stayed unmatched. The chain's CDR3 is CSAREDRANQPQHF. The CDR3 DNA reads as TGCAGTGCTAGGGAAGACAGGGCGAATCAGCCCCAGCATTTT.

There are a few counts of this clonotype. CDR3 loop: CATSDPVVTDTQYF. CDR3 DNA: TGTGCCACCAGTGACCCGGTTGTCACAGATACGCAGTATTTT. The V gene is TRBV24-1, the J gene TRBJ2-3; no definite D call. The germline gives CDR1 KGHDR, CDR2 SFDVKD. Trimming cost V 4 bases and J 2 bases, with 9 bases left between them. There are 14 residues in the CDR3.

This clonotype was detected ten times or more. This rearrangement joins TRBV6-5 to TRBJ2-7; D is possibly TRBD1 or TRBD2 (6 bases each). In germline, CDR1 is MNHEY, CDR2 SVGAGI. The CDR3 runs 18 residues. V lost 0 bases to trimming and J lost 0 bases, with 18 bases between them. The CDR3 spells CASSYSLSGGLDSYEQYF. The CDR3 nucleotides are TGTGCCAGCAGTTACTCCCTTAGTGGGGGGCTTGACTCCTACGAGCAGTACTTC.

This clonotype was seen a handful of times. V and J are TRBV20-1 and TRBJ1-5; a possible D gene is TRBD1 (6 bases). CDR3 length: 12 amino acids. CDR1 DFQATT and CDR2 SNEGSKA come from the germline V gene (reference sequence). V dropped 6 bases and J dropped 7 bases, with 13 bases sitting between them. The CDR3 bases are TGCAGTGCACAATCAGGGGACCAGCCCCAGCATTTT. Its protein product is CSAQSGDQPQHF.

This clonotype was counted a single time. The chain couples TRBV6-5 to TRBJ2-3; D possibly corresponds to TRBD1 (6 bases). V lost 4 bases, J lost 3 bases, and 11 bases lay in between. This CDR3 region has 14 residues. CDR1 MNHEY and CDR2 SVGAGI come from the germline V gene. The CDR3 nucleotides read TGTGCCAGCAGTTCCCGGGACATAACAGATACGCAGTATTTT. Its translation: CASSSRDITDTQYF.